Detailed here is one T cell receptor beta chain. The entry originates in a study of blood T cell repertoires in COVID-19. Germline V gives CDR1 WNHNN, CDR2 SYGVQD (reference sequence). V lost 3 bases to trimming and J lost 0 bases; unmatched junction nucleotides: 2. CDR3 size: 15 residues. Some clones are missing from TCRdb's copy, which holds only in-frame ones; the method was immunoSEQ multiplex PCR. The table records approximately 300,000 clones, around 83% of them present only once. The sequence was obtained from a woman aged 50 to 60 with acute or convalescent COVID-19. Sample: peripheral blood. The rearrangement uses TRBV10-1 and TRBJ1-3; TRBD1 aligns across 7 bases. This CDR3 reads CASSERGPSGNTIYF. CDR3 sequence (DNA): TGCGCCAGCAGTGAAAGGGGGCCCTCTGGAAACACCATATATTTT.